The TCR beta chain described here comes from a study of shared clonotypes between healthy human individuals. Only in-frame clones appear in the TCRdb table, and some are missing; sequencing was by immunoSEQ multiplex PCR. The sample holds about 600,000 clones, just under 97% seen once. Study-wide points: Generally, naive subsets (rather than memory subsets) showed larger estimated richness.

Naive CD8 populations comprised CD45RO-negative cells positively selected for CCR7, excluding terminally differentiated effector memory CD45RA+ cells. With regard to this clone: Its antigen is unidentified.

The CDR3 has 15 amino acids. Germline CDR1 is SGHAT and CDR2 is FQNNGV. V was cut by 3 bases and J by 0 bases, with 12 bases left in between. Sample: naive CD8+ T cells sorted from blood. The chain links TRBV11-2 to TRBJ2-7; unclear D gene. This clonotype was obtained from a woman in her 30s in good health. CDR3 in amino acids: CASSFTPRRSYEQYF. The DNA for the CDR3 is TGTGCCAGCAGCTTTACCCCCCGGCGCTCCTACGAGCAGTACTTC.